The 8 T cell receptor beta chains listed next were all sequenced from one sample in a study of control samples from healthy donors and cancer patients. Sequencing used immunoSEQ multiplex PCR; TCRdb keeps in-frame clones, though not all of them. Counted here are some 150,000 clones, around 90% occurring once; the ten biggest clones make up around 4.9%. Sequencing was done on a sample of blood. The receptors were gathered from a man aged 30-40 years in good health.

The rearrangement links TRBV18 to TRBJ2-7; D not certain. The CDR3 sequence is 12 residues long. V was clipped by 3 bases and J by 2 bases, with 5 bases between them. Per the germline V gene, CDR1 is KGHSH and CDR2 is LQKENI. CDR3 sequence: CASSPSTYEQYF. In nucleotides, the CDR3 is TGTGCCAGCTCACCCAGCACCTACGAGCAGTACTTC.

The chain uses TRBV7-2 and TRBJ2-1, with TRBD2 as a possible D gene (6 bases). This CDR3 is built from 15 residues. V was shortened by 5 bases and J by 4 bases, with 15 bases between the two germline ends. Germline CDR1 SGHTA, CDR2 FQGNSA. In DNA, the CDR3 is TGTGCCAGCAGCCCCGGGGGAAACCCTTACAATGAGCAGTTCTTC. This gives the protein CASSPGGNPYNEQFF.

This clone was found once. This chain connects TRBV9 to TRBJ2-3; 13 positions match TRBD2. Germline V lookup: CDR1 SGDLS, CDR2 YYNGEE. The CDR3 contains 16 residues. Germline trimming cut 3 bases from V and 2 bases from J; bases unmatched to any gene: 3. Here the CDR3 reads CASSGTSGRPTDTQYF. The DNA for the CDR3 is TGTGCCAGCAGCGGGACTAGCGGGAGACCCACAGATACGCAGTATTTT. Full variable domain (outside the CDR3, taken from reference TRBV9 and TRBJ2-3): DSGVTQTPKHLITATGQRVTLRCSPRSGDLSVYWYQQSLDQGLQFLIQYYNGEERAKGNILERFSAQQFPDLHSELNLSSLELGDSALYFCASSGTSGRPTDTQYFGPGTRLTVL.

The chain uses TRBV6-6 and TRBJ2-2; D is unresolved. The CDR3 is made up of 11 amino acids. V lost 2 bases to trimming and J lost 8 bases, with 3 bases between them. The germline gives CDR1 MNHNY, CDR2 SVGAGI (reference sequence). In nucleotides, the CDR3 is TGTGCCAGCAGTTACGGGGGGGAGCTGTTTTTT. It codes for CASSYGGELFF.

The chain is built from TRBV9 and TRBJ2-1; the D gene is possibly TRBD2 (5 bases). V lost 1 base to trimming and J lost 8 bases, with 19 bases between them. The CDR3 has 16 amino acids. Per the germline V gene, CDR1 is SGDLS and CDR2 is YYNGEE. The CDR3 loop reads CASSVPERTLSHEQFF. CDR3 nucleotide sequence: TGTGCCAGCAGCGTACCGGAGAGGACTCTCAGCCATGAGCAGTTCTTC.

This clone was recorded only once. V usage is TRBV5-5 and J usage is TRBJ1-5; unclear D gene. Trimming cost V 2 bases and J 5 bases, with 8 bases left between them. CDR3 length: 13 residues. Germline CDR1 reads SGHKS; CDR2 reads YYEKEE (reference sequence). CDR3 protein: CASSFWEDQPQHF. In DNA form, the CDR3 reads TGTGCCAGCAGCTTCTGGGAGGATCAGCCCCAGCATTTT. Full variable domain (rest looked up from reference TRBV5-5 and TRBJ1-5): DAGVTQSPTHLIKTRGQQVTLRCSPISGHKSVSWYQQVLGQGPQFIFQYYEKEERGRGNFPDRFSARQFPNYSSELNVNALLLGDSALYLCASSFWEDQPQHFGDGTRLSIL.

The gene calls are TRBV5-4 and TRBJ1-6; weak D call: TRBD1 (6 bases). V was shortened by 2 bases and J by 11 bases, with 11 bases between the two germline ends. Per the germline V gene, CDR1 is SGHNT and CDR2 is YYREEE (reference sequence). This CDR3 is 13 amino acids long. As DNA, the CDR3 is TGTGCCAGCAGCTTCGGACAGAAAGCACCCCTCCACTTT. Its translation is CASSFGQKAPLHF.

The chain is built from TRBV3-1 (or the pseudogene TRBV3-2) and TRBJ2-7; a weak D match, TRBD2 (6 bases). V lost 1 base and J lost 0, with 7 bases in between. Germline V gives CDR1 LGHDT, CDR2 YNNKEL (reference sequence). The CDR3 runs 14 residues. This CDR3 is CASSQAGSSYEQYF. The CDR3 DNA sequence: TGTGCCAGCAGCCAAGCCGGGAGCTCCTACGAGCAGTACTTC.